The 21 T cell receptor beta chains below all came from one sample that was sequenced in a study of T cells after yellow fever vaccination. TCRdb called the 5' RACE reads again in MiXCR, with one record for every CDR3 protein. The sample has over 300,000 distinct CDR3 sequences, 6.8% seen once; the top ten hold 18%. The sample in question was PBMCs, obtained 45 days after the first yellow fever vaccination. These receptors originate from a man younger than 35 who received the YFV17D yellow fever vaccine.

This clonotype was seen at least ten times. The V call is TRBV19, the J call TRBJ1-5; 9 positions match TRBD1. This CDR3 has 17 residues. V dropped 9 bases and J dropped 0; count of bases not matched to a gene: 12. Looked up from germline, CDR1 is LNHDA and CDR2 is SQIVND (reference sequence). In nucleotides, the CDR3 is TGTGCCAGGGCAACCCCCGGGACAGGGAATAGCAATCAGCCCCAGCATTTT. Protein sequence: CARATPGTGNSNQPQHF.

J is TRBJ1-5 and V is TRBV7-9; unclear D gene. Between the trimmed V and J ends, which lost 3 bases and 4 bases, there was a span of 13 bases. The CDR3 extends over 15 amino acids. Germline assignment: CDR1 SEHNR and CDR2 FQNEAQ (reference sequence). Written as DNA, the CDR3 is TGTGCCAGCAGCTTTGAGGGCCTCGGGAATCAGCCCCAGCATTTT. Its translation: CASSFEGLGNQPQHF.

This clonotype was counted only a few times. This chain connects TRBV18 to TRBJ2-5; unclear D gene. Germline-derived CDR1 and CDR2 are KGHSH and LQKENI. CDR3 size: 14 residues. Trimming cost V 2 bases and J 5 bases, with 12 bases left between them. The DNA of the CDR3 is TGTGCCAGCTCACCAAGCTCTGAGGTCGAGACCCAGTACTTC. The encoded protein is CASSPSSEVETQYF.

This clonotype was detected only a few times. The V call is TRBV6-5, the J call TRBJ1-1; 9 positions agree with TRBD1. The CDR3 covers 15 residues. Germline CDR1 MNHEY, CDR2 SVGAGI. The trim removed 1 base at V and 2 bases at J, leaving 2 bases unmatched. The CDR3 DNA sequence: TGTGCCAGCAGTTACTGGGACAGGGCAAACACTGAAGCTTTCTTT. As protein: CASSYWDRANTEAFF.

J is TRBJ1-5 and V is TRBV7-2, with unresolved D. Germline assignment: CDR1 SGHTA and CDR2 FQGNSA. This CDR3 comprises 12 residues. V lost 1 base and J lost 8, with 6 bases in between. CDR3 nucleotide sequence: TGTGCCAGCAGCTTAGACGAAAAGCCCCAGCATTTT. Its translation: CASSLDEKPQHF.

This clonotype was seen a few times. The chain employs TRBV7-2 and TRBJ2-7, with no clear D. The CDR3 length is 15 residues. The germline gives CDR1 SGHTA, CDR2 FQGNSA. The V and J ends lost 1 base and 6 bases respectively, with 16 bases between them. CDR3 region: CASSLGPILGPEQYF. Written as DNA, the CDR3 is TGTGCCAGCAGCTTAGGTCCCATTTTGGGCCCCGAGCAGTACTTC.

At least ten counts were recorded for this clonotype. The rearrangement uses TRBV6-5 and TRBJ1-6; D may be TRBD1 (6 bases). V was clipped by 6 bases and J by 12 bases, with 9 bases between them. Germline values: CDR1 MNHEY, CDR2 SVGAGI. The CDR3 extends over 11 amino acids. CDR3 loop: CASRQGGPLHF. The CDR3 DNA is TGTGCCAGCAGACAGGGTGGACCCCTCCACTTT.

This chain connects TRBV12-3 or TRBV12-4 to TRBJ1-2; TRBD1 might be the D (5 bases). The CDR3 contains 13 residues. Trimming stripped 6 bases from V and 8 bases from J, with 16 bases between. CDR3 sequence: CASSRKGGVGYTF. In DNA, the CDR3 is TGTGCCAGCAGCCGAAAGGGAGGGGTCGGCTACACCTTC.

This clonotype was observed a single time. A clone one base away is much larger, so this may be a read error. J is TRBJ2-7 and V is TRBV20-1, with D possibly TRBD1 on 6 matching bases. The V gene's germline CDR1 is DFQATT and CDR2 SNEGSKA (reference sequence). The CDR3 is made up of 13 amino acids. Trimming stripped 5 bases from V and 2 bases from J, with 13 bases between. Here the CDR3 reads CSAFKGDPYEQYF. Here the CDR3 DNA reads TGCAGTGCTTTCAAGGGGGATCCCTACGAGCAGTACTTC.

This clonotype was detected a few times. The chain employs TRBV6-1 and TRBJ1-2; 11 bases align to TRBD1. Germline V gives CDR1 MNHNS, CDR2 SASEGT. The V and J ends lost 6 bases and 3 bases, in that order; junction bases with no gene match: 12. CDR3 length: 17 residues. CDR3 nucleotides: TGTGCCAGCAGCCCTTTTATCGGGACAGGGGGTTACTATGGCTACACCTTC. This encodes CASSPFIGTGGYYGYTF.

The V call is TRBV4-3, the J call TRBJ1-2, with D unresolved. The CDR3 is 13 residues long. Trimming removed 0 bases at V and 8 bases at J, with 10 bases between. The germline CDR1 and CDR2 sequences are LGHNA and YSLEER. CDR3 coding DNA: TGCGCCAGCAGCCAAGATTGGGGTGGGGGCTACACCTTC. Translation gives CASSQDWGGGYTF.

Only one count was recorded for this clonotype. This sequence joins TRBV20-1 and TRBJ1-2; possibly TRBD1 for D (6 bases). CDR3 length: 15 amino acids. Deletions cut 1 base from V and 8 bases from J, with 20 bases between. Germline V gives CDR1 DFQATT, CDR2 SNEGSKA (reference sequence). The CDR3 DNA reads TGCAGTGCTAGAGCTAGGGGGGGACGGATGCACGGCTACACCTTC. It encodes CSARARGGRMHGYTF.

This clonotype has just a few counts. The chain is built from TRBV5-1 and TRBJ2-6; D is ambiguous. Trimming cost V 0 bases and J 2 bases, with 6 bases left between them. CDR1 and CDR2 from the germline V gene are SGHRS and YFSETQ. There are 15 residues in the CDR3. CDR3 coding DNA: TGCGCCAGCAGCTTGGACGATCCTGGGGCCAACGTCCTGACTTTC. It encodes CASSLDDPGANVLTF.

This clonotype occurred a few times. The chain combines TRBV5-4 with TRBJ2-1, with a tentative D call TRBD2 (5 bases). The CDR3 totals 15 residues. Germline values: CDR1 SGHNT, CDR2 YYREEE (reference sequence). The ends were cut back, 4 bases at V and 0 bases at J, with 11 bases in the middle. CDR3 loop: CASSMDLSSYNEQFF. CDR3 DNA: TGTGCCAGCAGCATGGACTTGAGCTCCTACAATGAGCAGTTCTTC.

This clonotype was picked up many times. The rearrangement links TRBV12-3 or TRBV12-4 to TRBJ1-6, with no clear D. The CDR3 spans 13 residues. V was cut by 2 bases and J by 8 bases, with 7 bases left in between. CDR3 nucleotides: TGTGCCAGCAGTTTACTTTTGTATTCACCCCTCCACTTT. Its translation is CASSLLLYSPLHF.

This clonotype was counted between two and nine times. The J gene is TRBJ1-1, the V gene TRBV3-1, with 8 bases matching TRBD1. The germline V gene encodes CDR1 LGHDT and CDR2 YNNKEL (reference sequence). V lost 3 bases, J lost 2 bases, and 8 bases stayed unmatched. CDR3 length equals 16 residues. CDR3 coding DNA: TGTGCCAGCAGCCATCGGGACAGGAGGTCAAACACTGAAGCTTTCTTT. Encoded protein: CASSHRDRRSNTEAFF.

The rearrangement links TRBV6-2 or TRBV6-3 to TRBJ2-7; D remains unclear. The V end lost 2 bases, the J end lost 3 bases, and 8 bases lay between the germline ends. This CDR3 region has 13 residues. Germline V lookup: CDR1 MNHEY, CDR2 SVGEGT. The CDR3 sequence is CASSYRADYEQYV. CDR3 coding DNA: TGTGCCAGCAGTTACAGGGCCGACTACGAGCAGTACGTC.

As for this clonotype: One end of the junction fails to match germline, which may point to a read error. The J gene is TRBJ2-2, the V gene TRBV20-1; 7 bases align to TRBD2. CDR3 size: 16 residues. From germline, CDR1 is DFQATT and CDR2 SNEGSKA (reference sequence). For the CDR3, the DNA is TGCTGTGCTAGAGATCAATCGGGGGGTCGGGCCGGGGAGCTGTTTTTT. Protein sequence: CCARDQSGGRAGELFF.

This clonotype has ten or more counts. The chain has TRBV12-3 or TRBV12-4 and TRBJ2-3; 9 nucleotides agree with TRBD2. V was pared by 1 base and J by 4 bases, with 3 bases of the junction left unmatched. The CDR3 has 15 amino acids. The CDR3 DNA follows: TGTGCCAGCAGTTTAGGGGGACTAGCCGCAGATACGCAGTATTTT. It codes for CASSLGGLAADTQYF.

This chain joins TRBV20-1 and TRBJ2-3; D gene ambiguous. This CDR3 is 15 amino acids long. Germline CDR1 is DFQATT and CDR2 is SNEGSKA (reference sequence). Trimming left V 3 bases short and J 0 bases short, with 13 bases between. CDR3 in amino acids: CSARSAVTSTDTQYF. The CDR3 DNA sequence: TGCAGTGCTAGGTCCGCGGTGACTAGCACAGATACGCAGTATTTT.

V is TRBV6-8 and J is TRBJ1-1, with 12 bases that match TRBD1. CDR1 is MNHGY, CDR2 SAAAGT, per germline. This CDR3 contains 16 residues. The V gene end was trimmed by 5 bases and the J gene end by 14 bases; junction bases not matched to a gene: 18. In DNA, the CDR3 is TGTGCCAGCAGTGGGGGACAGGGGGCGCCGCTAGTGGGTTCATTCTTT. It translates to CASSGGQGAPLVGSFF.